The clone carrying this TCR beta chain turned up a few times. What it binds is unknown. TCRdb re-derived calls from the reads in MiXCR, one entry per CDR3 protein. There are hundreds of thousands of distinct CDR3 sequences in the sample; around 31% occur only once, and over 11% lies in the top ten. The CDR3 is 14 residues long. V was trimmed by 6 bases and J by 6 bases, leaving 17 bases between them. The V gene's germline CDR1 is ENHRY and CDR2 SYGVKD. This sample was included in a study of T cell repertoires in cytomegalovirus infection. At the level of the study: Selection of CMV epitopes for the study included recently identified HLA-C-restricted and well-studied HLA-B-restricted ones. It was the public TCR beta signatures that indicated both CMV infection and matching HLA type. Regarding the study as a whole: In two of eight donors, the top clonotype was HLA-C-restricted CMV-specific. Adding up the frequency of public TCR beta families identified people who carried CMV plus the relevant HLA.

The material sequenced was cultured CD8+ T cells from PBMCs, taken from culture after CMV antigen stimulation. The J gene is TRBJ1-1, the V gene TRBV10-3; D is perhaps TRBD1 (5 bases). This TCR came from a human donor in good health (CMV status not recorded). Some clones in this sample may be carry-over from other donors' samples. CDR3 residues: CAISLVGAGSEAFF. The CDR3 DNA sequence: TGTGCCATCAGCTTAGTTGGGGCCGGCTCTGAAGCTTTCTTT.